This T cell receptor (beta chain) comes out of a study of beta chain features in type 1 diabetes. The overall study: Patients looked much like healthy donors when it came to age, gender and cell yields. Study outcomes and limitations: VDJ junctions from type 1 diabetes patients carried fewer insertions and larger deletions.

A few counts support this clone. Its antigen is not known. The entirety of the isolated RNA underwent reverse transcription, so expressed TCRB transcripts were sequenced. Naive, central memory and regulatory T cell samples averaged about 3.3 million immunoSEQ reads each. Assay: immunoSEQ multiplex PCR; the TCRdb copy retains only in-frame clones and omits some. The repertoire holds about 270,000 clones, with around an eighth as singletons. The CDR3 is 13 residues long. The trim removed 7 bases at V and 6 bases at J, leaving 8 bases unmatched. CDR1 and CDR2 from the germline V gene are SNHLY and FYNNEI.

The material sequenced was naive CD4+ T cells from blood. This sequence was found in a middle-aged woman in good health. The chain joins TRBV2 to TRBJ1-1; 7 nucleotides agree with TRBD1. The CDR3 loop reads CASIEQGVPEAFF. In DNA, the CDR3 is TGTGCCAGCATTGAGCAGGGGGTCCCTGAAGCTTTCTTT. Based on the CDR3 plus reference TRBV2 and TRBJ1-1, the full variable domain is EPEVTQTPSHQVTQMGQEVILRCVPISNHLYFYWYRQILGQKVEFLVSFYNNEISEKSEIFDDQFSVERPDGSNFTLKIRSTKLEDSAMYFCASIEQGVPEAFFGQGTRLTVV.